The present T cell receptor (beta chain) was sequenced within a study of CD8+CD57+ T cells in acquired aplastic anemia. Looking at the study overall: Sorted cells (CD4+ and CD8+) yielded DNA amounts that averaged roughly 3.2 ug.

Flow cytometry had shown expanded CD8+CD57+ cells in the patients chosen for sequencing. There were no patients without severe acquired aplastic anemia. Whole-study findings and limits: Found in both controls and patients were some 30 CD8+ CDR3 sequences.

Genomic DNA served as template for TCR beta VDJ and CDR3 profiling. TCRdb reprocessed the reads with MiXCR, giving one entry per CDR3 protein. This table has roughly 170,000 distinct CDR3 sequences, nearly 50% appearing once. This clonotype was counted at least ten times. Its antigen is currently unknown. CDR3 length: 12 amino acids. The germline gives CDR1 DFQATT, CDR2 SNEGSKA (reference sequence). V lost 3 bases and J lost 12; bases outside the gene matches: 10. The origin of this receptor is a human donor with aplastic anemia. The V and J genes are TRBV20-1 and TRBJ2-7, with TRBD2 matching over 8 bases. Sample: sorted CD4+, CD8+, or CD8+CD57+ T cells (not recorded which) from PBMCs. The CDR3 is CSARPAGGRAYF. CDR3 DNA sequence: TGCAGTGCTAGGCCCGCGGGGGGCAGAGCGTACTTC.